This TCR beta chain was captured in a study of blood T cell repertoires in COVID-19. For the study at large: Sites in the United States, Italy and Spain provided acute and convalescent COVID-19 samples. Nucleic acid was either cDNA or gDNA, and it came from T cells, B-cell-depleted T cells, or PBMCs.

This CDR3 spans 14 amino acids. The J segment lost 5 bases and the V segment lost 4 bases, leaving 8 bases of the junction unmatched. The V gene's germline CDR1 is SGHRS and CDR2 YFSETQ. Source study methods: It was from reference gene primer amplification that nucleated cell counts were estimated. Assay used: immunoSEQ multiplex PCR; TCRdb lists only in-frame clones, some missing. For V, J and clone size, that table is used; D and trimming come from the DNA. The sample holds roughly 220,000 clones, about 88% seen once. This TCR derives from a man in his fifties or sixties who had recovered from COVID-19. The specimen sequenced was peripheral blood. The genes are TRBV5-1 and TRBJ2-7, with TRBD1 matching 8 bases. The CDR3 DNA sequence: TGCGCCAGCAGCCAAGGACAGGGTTGGGACGAGCAGTACTTC. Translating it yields CASSQGQGWDEQYF.